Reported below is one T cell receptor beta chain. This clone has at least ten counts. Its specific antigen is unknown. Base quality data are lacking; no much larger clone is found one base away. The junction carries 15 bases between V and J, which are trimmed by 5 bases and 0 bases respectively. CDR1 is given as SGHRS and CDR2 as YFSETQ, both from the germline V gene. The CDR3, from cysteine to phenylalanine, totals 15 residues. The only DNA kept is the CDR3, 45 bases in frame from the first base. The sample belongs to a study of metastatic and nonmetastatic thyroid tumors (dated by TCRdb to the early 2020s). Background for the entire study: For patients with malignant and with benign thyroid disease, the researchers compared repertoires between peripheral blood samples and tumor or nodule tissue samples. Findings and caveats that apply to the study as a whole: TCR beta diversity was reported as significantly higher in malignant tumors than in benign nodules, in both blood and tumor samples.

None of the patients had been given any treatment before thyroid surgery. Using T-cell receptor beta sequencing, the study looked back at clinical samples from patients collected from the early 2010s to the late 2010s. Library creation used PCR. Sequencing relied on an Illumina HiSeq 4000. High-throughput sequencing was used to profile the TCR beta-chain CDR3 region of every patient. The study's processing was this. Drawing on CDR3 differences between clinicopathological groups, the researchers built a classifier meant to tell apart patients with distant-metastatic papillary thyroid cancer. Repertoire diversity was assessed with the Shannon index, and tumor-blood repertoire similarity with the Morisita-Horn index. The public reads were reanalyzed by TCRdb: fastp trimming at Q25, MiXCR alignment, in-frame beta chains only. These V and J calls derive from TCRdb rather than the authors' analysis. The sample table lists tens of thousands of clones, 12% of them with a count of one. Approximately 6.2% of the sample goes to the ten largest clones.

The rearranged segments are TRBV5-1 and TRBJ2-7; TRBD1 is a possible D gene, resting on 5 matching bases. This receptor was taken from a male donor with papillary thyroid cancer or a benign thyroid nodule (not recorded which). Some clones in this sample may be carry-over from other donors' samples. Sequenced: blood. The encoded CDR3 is CASRLQALSSYEQYF. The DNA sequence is TGCGCCAGCAGGTTACAGGCCTTAAGCTCCTACGAGCAGTACTTC.